Below are 13 T cell receptor beta chains sequenced from a single sample in a study of early T cells in non-severe SARS-CoV-2 infection. In TCRdb, the 5' RACE reads were re-called with MiXCR into one record per CDR3 protein. This table has 86,000 or so distinct CDR3 sequences, around an eighth appearing once. The sequenced sample was whole blood. These TCRs come from an adult who was a healthcare worker with PCR-confirmed SARS-CoV-2 infection or an uninfected control (not recorded which).

This clonotype was observed a few times. V is TRBV10-3 and J is TRBJ1-1; 8 positions match TRBD1. The junction had 2 bases not matched to a gene; V was cut back by 4 bases and J by 4 bases. CDR1 and CDR2 from the germline V gene are ENHRY and SYGVKD. CDR3 size: 13 residues. The CDR3 region is CAISAGGITEAFF. In DNA, the CDR3 is TGTGCCATCAGTGCAGGGGGCATCACTGAAGCTTTCTTT.

In regard to this clonotype: This may arise from a read error, as a much more abundant clone is one base away. The chain combines TRBV4-1 with TRBJ2-5; the D gene is possibly TRBD2 (5 bases). CDR3 length: 16 amino acids. Germline CDR1 is MGHRA and CDR2 is YSYEKL. In nucleotides, the CDR3 is TGCACCAGCAGCCAAGGATGGGAGAGGTTAGAAGAGACCCAGTACTTC. Translating it yields CTSSQGWERLEETQYF.

This clonotype was found many times. J is TRBJ2-1 and V is TRBV6-2 or TRBV6-3; D is perhaps TRBD2 (6 bases). Germline lookup yields CDR1 MNHEY and CDR2 SVGEGT. Trimming cost V 2 bases and J 14 bases, with 10 bases left between them. The CDR3 spans 11 residues. The CDR3 DNA sequence: TGTGCCAGCAGTTACAGGGAGCGGGAGTTCTTC. This encodes CASSYREREFF.

This rearrangement joins TRBV2 to TRBJ2-1; D might be TRBD2 (7 bases). Germline CDR1 is SNHLY and CDR2 is FYNNEI. CDR3 length equals 15 residues. Trimming removed 6 bases from V and 7 bases from J, with 19 bases in between. The CDR3, as DNA: TGTGCCAGCAGGGGGGCAGGAGGACTAGAAAATGAGCAGTTCTTC. It yields the protein CASRGAGGLENEQFF.

V usage is TRBV19 and J usage is TRBJ2-2; D not certain. The CDR3 length is 11 residues. Germline CDR1 reads LNHDA; CDR2 reads SQIVND (reference sequence). Trimming stripped 8 bases from V and 4 bases from J, with 5 bases between. CDR3 DNA: TGTGCCAGTTCTAGCACCGGGGAGCTGTTTTTT. It encodes CASSSTGELFF.

This clonotype was counted between two and nine times. The rearrangement joins TRBV6-5 to TRBJ1-2, with no clear D. CDR3 size: 14 residues. Germline V CDR1 and CDR2: MNHEY, SVGAGI. Deletions cut 6 bases from V and 3 bases from J, with 14 bases between. The CDR3 sequence: CASSKGDGDYGYTF. CDR3 DNA sequence: TGTGCCAGCAGCAAGGGAGACGGGGACTATGGCTACACCTTC.

V gene TRBV20-1 combines with J gene TRBJ2-3; 9 bases match TRBD2. This CDR3 has 15 amino acids. Germline V CDR1 and CDR2: DFQATT, SNEGSKA (reference sequence). V lost 4 bases, J lost 6 bases, and 11 bases stayed unmatched. DNA for the CDR3: TGCAGTGCTATACCCGCGGGGGGGGCGCAGGATACGCAGTATTTT. It yields the protein CSAIPAGGAQDTQYF.

This clonotype was observed a handful of times. The chain recombines TRBV20-1 with TRBJ2-7; D is possibly TRBD2 (7 bases). The CDR3 is 14 residues long. V gave up 6 bases and J gave up 0 bases, with 15 bases separating them. Germline CDR1 is DFQATT and CDR2 is SNEGSKA (reference sequence). The CDR3 is CSARVGGGSYEQYF. The CDR3 coding sequence is TGCAGTGCCAGGGTAGGGGGGGGCTCCTACGAGCAGTACTTC.

This clonotype was observed many times. The chain employs TRBV12-5 and TRBJ2-2; possible D gene TRBD1, 6 bases. The CDR3 loop spans 15 amino acids. Germline CDR1 reads LGHNT; CDR2 reads FRNRAP. Trimming left V 7 bases short and J 5 bases short, with 17 bases between. This CDR3 is CASALTGTRTGELFF. Written as DNA, the CDR3 is TGTGCTAGTGCCCTCACAGGGACAAGAACCGGGGAGCTGTTTTTT.

The V gene is TRBV27, the J gene TRBJ2-2; 9 nucleotides match TRBD1. The CDR3 is 14 residues long. With 5 bases clipped from V and 5 bases from J, the junction kept 3 bases outside the gene matches. Germline loops: CDR1 MNHEY, CDR2 SMNVEV (reference sequence). The CDR3 reads CASSGTGSTGELFF. The DNA for the CDR3 is TGTGCCAGCAGTGGGACAGGGTCTACCGGGGAGCTGTTTTTT.

The sample holds a few counts of this clonotype. CDR3 in DNA: TGTGCCAGCAGTAGACCGGATAACTATGGCTACACCTTC. As protein: CASSRPDNYGYTF. The chain joins TRBV27 to TRBJ1-2; D not resolved. V was shortened by 5 bases and J by 1 base, with 8 bases between the two germline ends. The CDR3 spans 13 residues. Germline V gene data show CDR1 as MNHEY and CDR2 as SMNVEV (reference sequence).

There are many counts of this clonotype. Written as DNA, the CDR3 is TGTGCCAGCCGACGGGGGCCCTCCCTTAAATCCTACAATGAGCAGTTCTTC. Amino acid sequence: CASRRGPSLKSYNEQFF. This chain joins TRBV6-1 and TRBJ2-1; the D gene could be TRBD1 or TRBD2 (6 bases each). Trimming took off 8 bases at V and 1 base at J, with 21 bases between the two ends. CDR1 and CDR2 (germline): MNHNS, SASEGT. The CDR3 contains 17 residues.

The genes are TRBV6-1 and TRBJ1-6; D is unclear. The ends were cut back, 2 bases at V and 7 bases at J, with 6 bases in the middle. This CDR3 is 13 amino acids long. The germline gives CDR1 MNHNS, CDR2 SASEGT. The CDR3 nucleotides read TGTGCCAGCAGTGAACGTCTAAATTCACCCCTCCACTTT. Translation gives CASSERLNSPLHF.